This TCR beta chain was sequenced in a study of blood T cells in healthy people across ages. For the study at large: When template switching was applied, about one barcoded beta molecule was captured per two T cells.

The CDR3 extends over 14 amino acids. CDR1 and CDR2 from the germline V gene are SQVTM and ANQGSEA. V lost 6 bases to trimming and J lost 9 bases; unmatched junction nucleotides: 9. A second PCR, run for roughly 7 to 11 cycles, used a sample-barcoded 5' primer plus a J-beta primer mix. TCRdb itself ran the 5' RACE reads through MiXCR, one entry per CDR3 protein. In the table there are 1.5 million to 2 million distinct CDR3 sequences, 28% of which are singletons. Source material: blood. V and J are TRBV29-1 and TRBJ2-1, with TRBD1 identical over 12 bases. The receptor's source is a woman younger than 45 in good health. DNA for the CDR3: TGCAGCGTCAGAGGGGACAGGGGGCTTAGTGAGCAGTTCTTC. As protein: CSVRGDRGLSEQFF.